This TCR beta chain derives from a study of T cell responses to AZD1222 COVID-19 vaccine. Clones were sequenced by immunoSEQ multiplex PCR, and TCRdb holds only the in-frame ones, with some missing. The top ten clones hold roughly 3.8% of a sample with about 150,000 clones, 91% of them seen once. The CDR3 is 12 amino acids. V shed 7 bases, J shed 8 bases, and the junction held 7 bases outside the gene matches. This clone has a single count. Sequencing was performed on peripheral blood, taken 28 days after the second AZD1222 dose. The chain recombines TRBV12-3 or TRBV12-4 with TRBJ2-5, with 7 bases fitting TRBD2. This sequence was found in an adult who received the AZD1222 COVID-19 vaccine. In DNA, the CDR3 is TGTGCCAGCACCCCACCGGGGGGAACCCAGTACTTC. Its translation is CASTPPGGTQYF.